What follows are 14 T cell receptor beta chains derived from one specimen sequenced in a study of T cell responses to AZD1222 COVID-19 vaccine. Some clones are missing from TCRdb's copy, which holds only in-frame ones; the method was immunoSEQ multiplex PCR. The sample carries around 200,000 clones, just over 85% recorded once. The sample consisted of peripheral blood, taken on day 0 of AZD1222 vaccination. Source of these receptors: an adult in good health.

This clone was observed a few times. The V gene is TRBV2, the J gene TRBJ1-2; 8 bases fit TRBD1. The junction had 10 bases not matched to a gene; V was cut back by 8 bases and J by 2 bases. CDR1 is SNHLY, CDR2 FYNNEI, per germline. The CDR3 covers 15 residues. CDR3 sequence reads: CASPAKGTGNYGYTF. The CDR3 bases are TGTGCCAGCCCGGCAAAAGGGACAGGCAACTATGGCTACACCTTC.

The genes are TRBV6-2 or TRBV6-3 and TRBJ2-1; tentative D call: TRBD2 (7 bases). Trimming stripped 2 bases from V and 6 bases from J, with 11 bases between. CDR1 is MNHEY, CDR2 SVGEGT, per germline. The length of the CDR3 is 14 residues. CDR3 sequence reads: CASSYGGALNEQFF. DNA for the CDR3: TGTGCCAGCAGTTACGGGGGGGCCCTCAATGAGCAGTTCTTC.

The chain couples TRBV11-2 to TRBJ2-7, with D tentatively TRBD1 or TRBD2 (5 bases each). Germline V gene data show CDR1 as SGHAT and CDR2 as FQNNGV. The CDR3 loop spans 13 amino acids. Trimming stripped 1 base from V and 3 bases from J, with 7 bases between. In DNA form, the CDR3 reads TGTGCCAGCAGCTTAGGAGGGGTCTACGAGCAGTACTTC. It codes for CASSLGGVYEQYF.

V is TRBV7-3 and J is TRBJ1-2, with 9 bases matching TRBD1. The CDR3 is 16 amino acids. Germline values: CDR1 SGHTA, CDR2 FQGTGA. Trimming at V came to 5 bases and at J to 2 bases, leaving 9 bases not matched to a gene. The CDR3 sequence: CASSPNGQGTNYGYTF. Written as DNA, the CDR3 is TGTGCCAGCAGCCCGAATGGACAGGGGACCAACTATGGCTACACCTTC.

This clone was detected only a few times. This chain connects TRBV7-8 to TRBJ2-7, with D uncertain. V was pared by 5 bases and J by 1 base, with 15 bases between. This CDR3 contains 15 residues. In germline, CDR1 is SGHVS, CDR2 FQNEAQ. This chain's CDR3 is CASSPRRGVSYEQYF. The CDR3 DNA reads TGTGCCAGCAGCCCCCGGAGAGGCGTTTCCTACGAGCAGTACTTC.

The table lists this clone with a count of one. The chain links TRBV5-6 to TRBJ2-7; perhaps D is TRBD1 or TRBD2 (5 bases each). Looked up from germline, CDR1 is SGHDT and CDR2 is YYEEEE. This CDR3 contains 12 residues. The V end was cut by 4 bases, the J end by 4 bases, with 9 bases between. DNA for the CDR3: TGTGCCAGCAGCCAGGGACGGTACGAGCAGTACTTC. Translation gives CASSQGRYEQYF.

This clone was observed once. V is TRBV7-8 and J is TRBJ1-2, with D unclear. V gave up 7 bases and J gave up 9 bases, with 21 bases separating them. This CDR3 is built from 14 residues. Germline V gene lookup returns CDR1 SGHVS and CDR2 FQNEAQ. The CDR3 DNA is TGTGCCAGCACGCGAGGGCGGCAGCCGAAGAGCTACACCTTC. Protein sequence: CASTRGRQPKSYTF.

This chain joins TRBV19 and TRBJ2-1; 7 bases map to TRBD1. Germline assignment: CDR1 LNHDA and CDR2 SQIVND (reference sequence). The CDR3 is 13 amino acids. V dropped 3 bases and J dropped 7; count of bases not matched to a gene: 3. This chain's CDR3 is CASSIRRGNEQFF. The DNA of the CDR3 is TGTGCCAGTAGTATCCGCAGGGGGAATGAGCAGTTCTTC.

This chain uses TRBV14 with TRBJ2-7; a weak D match, TRBD2 (7 bases). V gave up 4 bases and J gave up 3 bases, with 16 bases separating them. Germline V gene lookup returns CDR1 SGHDN and CDR2 FVKESK. This CDR3 contains 15 residues. CDR3 DNA: TGTGCCAGCAGCCTAGGAGGGGGGGGCGGCTACGAGCAGTACTTC. Translated: CASSLGGGGGYEQYF.

This rearrangement joins TRBV2 to TRBJ1-1, with D perhaps TRBD1 (5 bases). Trimming stripped 4 bases from V and 1 base from J, with 10 bases between. Per the germline V gene, CDR1 is SNHLY and CDR2 is FYNNEI. The CDR3 is 14 residues long. This CDR3 is CASSGITGNTEAFF. The CDR3 nucleotides read TGTGCCAGCAGTGGGATCACAGGGAACACTGAAGCTTTCTTT.

This chain joins TRBV18 and TRBJ1-1, with 9 bases aligning to TRBD1. The V and J ends lost 2 bases and 11 bases, in that order; junction bases with no gene match: 6. In germline, CDR1 is KGHSH, CDR2 LQKENI. The length of the CDR3 is 13 residues. The CDR3: CASSPRQGDGAFF. The CDR3 DNA follows: TGTGCCAGCTCACCAAGACAGGGGGATGGTGCTTTCTTT.

The CDR3, as DNA: TGTGCCAGCAGTGAATGGACCCCCCTGGAGGAAAAACTGTTTTTT. Its protein product is CASSEWTPLEEKLFF. The J gene is TRBJ1-4, the V gene TRBV25-1; D unresolved. V gave up 1 base and J gave up 8 bases, with 14 bases separating them. CDR3 length: 15 amino acids. Germline assignment: CDR1 MGHDK and CDR2 SYGVNS.

This sequence joins TRBV7-9 and TRBJ1-1; tentative D call: TRBD1 (6 bases). The CDR3 has 15 residues. V dropped 2 bases and J dropped 5 bases, with 15 bases sitting between them. CDR1 SEHNR and CDR2 FQNEAQ come from the germline V gene (reference sequence). As DNA, the CDR3 is TGTGCCAGCAGCTTATCTGCAGGGGTTAGAACTGAAGCTTTCTTT. Encoded protein: CASSLSAGVRTEAFF.

The chain employs TRBV21-1 and TRBJ1-4; the D segment call TRBD1 is taken from the table without a DNA check. TRBV21-1 represents a pseudogene. The CDR3 is 16 amino acids. CDR3 bases: TGTGCCAGCAGCAAAGGCAACGCAGCAACTAATGAAAAACTGTTTTTT. It translates to CASSKGNAATNEKLFF.